This is a list of T cell receptor beta chains from one sample in a study of identical twins. TCRdb reprocessed the 5' RACE reads via MiXCR and lists one record per CDR3 protein. The sample carries 1.5 million to 2 million distinct CDR3 sequences, roughly 35% recorded once. Sequencing used cord blood. The receptor set was obtained from a newborn girl in good health. CDR3s include the opening cysteine and the closing phenylalanine or tryptophan. The D gene is left open where the match is weak. Only some rows state a clone size, as once, few, many or a class for expanded clones.

J	size	D	V	length	CDR3	DNA
TRBJ2-1	.	TRBD2	TRBV25-1	14	CASSEQGTSEIAFF	TGTGCCAGCAGTGAACAAGGGACTAGCGAGATAGCGTTCTTC
TRBJ2-1	.	.	TRBV5-1	12	CASSTATNEQFF	TGCGCCAGCAGCACCGCTACCAATGAGCAGTTCTTC
TRBJ2-3	.	.	TRBV20-1	15	CSAHPPAVSTDTQYF	TGCAGTGCCCACCCCCCAGCGGTTAGCACAGATACGCAGTATTTT
TRBJ1-1	once	TRBD1	TRBV5-1	14	CASSSPGAGGGAFF	TGCGCCAGCAGCTCTCCCGGGGCAGGGGGTGGAGCTTTCTTT
TRBJ2-7	few	TRBD1	TRBV4-2	16	CASSHWGQGAAYEQYF	TGTGCCAGCAGCCACTGGGGACAGGGGGCGGCCTACGAGCAGTACTTC
TRBJ1-1	few	.	TRBV7-9	14	CASSLSQLNTEAFF	TGTGCCAGCAGCTTATCCCAGCTGAACACTGAAGCTTTCTTT
TRBJ1-6	once	.	TRBV28	16	CASSFRVGQANSPLHF	TGTGCCAGCAGTTTCCGCGTCGGGCAGGCAAATTCACCCCTCCACTTT
TRBJ2-7	few	.	TRBV20-1	14	CSARVRANSYEQYF	TGCAGTGCTAGAGTGCGGGCCAACTCCTACGAGCAGTACTTC
TRBJ2-1	few	TRBD2	TRBV28	19	CASTPSGLAGGHSYNEQFF	TGTGCCAGCACCCCTTCGGGACTAGCGGGAGGACACTCCTACAATGAGCAGTTCTTC
TRBJ2-3	.	TRBD2	TRBV7-9	18	CASSRVPGLAGDTDTQYF	TGTGCCAGCAGCCGAGTGCCCGGGCTAGCGGGAGACACAGATACGCAGTATTTT
TRBJ2-3	few	.	TRBV9	14	CASSPLSHKDTQYF	TGTGCCAGCAGCCCCCTGTCCCATAAAGATACGCAGTATTTT
TRBJ2-7	.	.	TRBV6-1	14	CASRHRDGSYEQYF	TGTGCCAGCAGGCACCGGGACGGTTCCTACGAGCAGTACTTC
TRBJ1-1	.	TRBD1	TRBV4-1	14	CASGLTGGWTEAFF	TGCGCCAGCGGCCTGACAGGGGGTTGGACTGAAGCTTTCTTT
TRBJ2-1	few	.	TRBV6-1	17	CASSRRGQSRSYNEQFF	TGTGCCAGCAGCCGACGAGGCCAATCCCGCTCCTACAATGAGCAGTTCTTC
TRBJ2-7	few	.	TRBV3-1	16	CASSQNLAGRSYEQYF	TGTGCCAGCAGCCAGAACCTGGCAGGGCGATCCTACGAGCAGTACTTC
TRBJ2-1	few	.	TRBV7-6	15	CASSLAGGLSLEQFF	TGTGCCAGCAGCTTAGCGGGCGGACTCTCTCTTGAGCAGTTCTTC
TRBJ2-7	.	.	TRBV6-5	14	CASSADRGEYEQYF	TGTGCCAGCAGTGCGGACAGAGGTGAATACGAGCAGTACTTC
TRBJ1-2	.	.	TRBV6-5	13	CASEEPGGAGYTF	TGTGCCAGCGAGGAACCGGGGGGCGCGGGCTACACCTTC
TRBJ2-7	many	.	TRBV2	14	CASSGKRISYEQYF	TGTGCCAGCAGTGGAAAGCGGATCTCCTACGAGCAGTACTTC
TRBJ2-7	few	.	TRBV7-2	12	CASSSKVGSQYF	TGTGCCAGCAGCTCGAAGGTGGGGAGCCAGTACTTC
TRBJ1-5	.	.	TRBV20-1	15	CSARAGIYSNQPQHF	TGCAGTGCCCGGGCAGGGATTTATAGCAATCAGCCCCAGCATTTT
TRBJ1-2	many	TRBD1	TRBV24-1	15	CATSDRQGTNYGYTF	TGTGCCACCAGTGATCGACAGGGAACTAACTATGGCTACACCTTC
TRBJ1-2	few	.	TRBV30	14	CAWRLAGSNYGYTF	TGTGCCTGGAGACTTGCGGGGAGTAACTATGGCTACACCTTC
TRBJ2-3	few	TRBD2	TRBV12-3/TRBV12-4	16	CASSLRASGGTDTQYF	TGTGCCAGCAGTTTACGGGCTAGCGGAGGGACAGATACGCAGTATTTT
TRBJ2-1	few	.	TRBV7-8	12	CASSLRLHLQFF	TGTGCCAGCAGCTTAAGGCTACACCTCCAGTTCTTC
TRBJ2-7	.	TRBD2	TRBV27	15	CASSRDGLALVEQSF	TGTGCCAGCAGCCGAGACGGACTAGCGCTGGTCGAGCAGTCCTTC
TRBJ2-3	.	.	TRBV10-3	15	CAIRGERVVTDTQYF	TGTGCCATCAGGGGGGAGCGGGTTGTCACAGATACGCAGTATTTT
TRBJ2-7	.	TRBD2	TRBV3-1	17	CASSQGALLAGGYEQYF	TGTGCCAGCAGCCAAGGGGCTTTACTAGCGGGGGGTTACGAGCAGTACTTC
TRBJ2-3	many	.	TRBV10-3	13	CAISESQGDTQYF	TGTGCCATCAGTGAGTCCCAAGGTGATACGCAGTATTTT
TRBJ1-3	.	.	TRBV7-9	17	CASSFFSQRVEGNTIYF	TGTGCCAGCAGCTTTTTCTCGCAGCGGGTGGAAGGAAACACCATATATTTT
TRBJ1-2	.	.	TRBV4-2	14	CASRGLGTLYGYTF	TGTGCCAGCAGAGGCCTCGGGACACTCTATGGCTACACCTTC